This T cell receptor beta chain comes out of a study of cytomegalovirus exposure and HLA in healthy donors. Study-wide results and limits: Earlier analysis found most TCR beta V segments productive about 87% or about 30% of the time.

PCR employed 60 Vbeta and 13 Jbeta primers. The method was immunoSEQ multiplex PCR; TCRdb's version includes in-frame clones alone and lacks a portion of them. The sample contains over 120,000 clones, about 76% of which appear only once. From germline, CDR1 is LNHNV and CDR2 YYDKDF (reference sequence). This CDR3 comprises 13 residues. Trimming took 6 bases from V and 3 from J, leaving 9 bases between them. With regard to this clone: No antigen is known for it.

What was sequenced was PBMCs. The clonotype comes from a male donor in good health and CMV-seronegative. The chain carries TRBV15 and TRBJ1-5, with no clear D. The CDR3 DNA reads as TGTGCCACCAGGCTAAGAGACAATCAGCCCCAGCATTTT. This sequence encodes CATRLRDNQPQHF.